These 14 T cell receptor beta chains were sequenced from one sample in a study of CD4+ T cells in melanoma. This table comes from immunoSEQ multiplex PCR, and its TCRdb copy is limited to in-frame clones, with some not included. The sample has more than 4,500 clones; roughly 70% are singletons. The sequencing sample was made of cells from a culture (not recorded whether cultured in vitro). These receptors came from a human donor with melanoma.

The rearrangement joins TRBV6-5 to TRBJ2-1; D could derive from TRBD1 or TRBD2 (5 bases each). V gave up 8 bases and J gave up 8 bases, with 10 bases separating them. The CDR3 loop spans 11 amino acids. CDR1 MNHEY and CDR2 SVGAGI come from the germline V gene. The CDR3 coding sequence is TGTGCCAGCGAAAAGGGACATGAGCAGTTCTTC. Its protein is CASEKGHEQFF.

The CDR3 loop is CASSGYRGRDYGYTF. CDR3 nucleotide sequence: TGTGCCAGCAGCGGATACAGGGGGCGGGACTATGGCTACACCTTC. The gene calls are TRBV9 and TRBJ1-2; 9 nucleotides agree with TRBD1. Losses at the gene ends were 3 bases for V and 3 bases for J; bases not matched to a gene: 6. This CDR3 has 15 amino acids. Germline assignment: CDR1 SGDLS and CDR2 YYNGEE.

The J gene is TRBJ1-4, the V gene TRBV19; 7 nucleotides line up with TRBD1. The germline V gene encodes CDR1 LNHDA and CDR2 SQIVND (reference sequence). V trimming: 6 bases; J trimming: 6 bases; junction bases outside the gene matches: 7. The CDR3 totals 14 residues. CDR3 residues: CASSPGTAHEKLFF. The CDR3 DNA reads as TGTGCCAGTAGCCCCGGGACAGCTCATGAAAAACTGTTTTTT.

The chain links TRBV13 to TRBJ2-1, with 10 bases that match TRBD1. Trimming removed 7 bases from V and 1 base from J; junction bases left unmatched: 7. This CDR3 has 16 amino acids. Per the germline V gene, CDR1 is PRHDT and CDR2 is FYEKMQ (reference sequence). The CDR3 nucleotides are TGTGCCAGCAACGCCCGGGGACAGGGGTCCTACAATGAGCAGTTCTTC. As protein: CASNARGQGSYNEQFF.

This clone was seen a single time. The CDR3 DNA follows: TGTGCCAGCAGCCGGGGAAATGAGCAGTTCTTC. This sequence encodes CASSRGNEQFF. V and J are TRBV14 and TRBJ2-1; D is unclear. V dropped 4 bases and J dropped 7 bases, with 5 bases sitting between them. CDR3 length: 11 amino acids. CDR1 is SGHDN and CDR2 is FVKESK in the germline V gene.

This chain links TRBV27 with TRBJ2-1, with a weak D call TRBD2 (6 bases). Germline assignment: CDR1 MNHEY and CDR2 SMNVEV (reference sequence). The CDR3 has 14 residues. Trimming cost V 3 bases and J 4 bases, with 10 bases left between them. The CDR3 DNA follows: TGTGCCAGCAGTTTGGGGCGGGGATACAATGAGCAGTTCTTC. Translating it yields CASSLGRGYNEQFF.

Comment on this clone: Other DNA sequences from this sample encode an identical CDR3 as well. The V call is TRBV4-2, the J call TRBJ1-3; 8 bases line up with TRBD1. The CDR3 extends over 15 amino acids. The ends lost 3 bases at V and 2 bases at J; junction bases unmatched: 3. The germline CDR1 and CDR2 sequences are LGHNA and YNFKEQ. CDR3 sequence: CASSQEDRAGNTIYF. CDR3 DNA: TGTGCCAGCAGCCAGGAGGACAGGGCTGGAAACACCATATATTTT.

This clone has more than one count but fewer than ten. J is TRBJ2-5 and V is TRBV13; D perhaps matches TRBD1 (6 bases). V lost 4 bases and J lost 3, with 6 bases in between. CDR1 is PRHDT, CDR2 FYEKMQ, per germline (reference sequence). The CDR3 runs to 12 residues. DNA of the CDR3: TGTGCCAGCAGCTCAGGGGAAGAGACCCAGTACTTC. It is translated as CASSSGEETQYF.

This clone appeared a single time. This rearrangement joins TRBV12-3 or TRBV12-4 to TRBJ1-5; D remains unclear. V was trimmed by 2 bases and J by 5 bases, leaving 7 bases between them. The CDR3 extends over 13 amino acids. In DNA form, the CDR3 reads TGTGCCAGCAGTTTACTTAGGGATCAGCCCCAGCATTTT. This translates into CASSLLRDQPQHF.

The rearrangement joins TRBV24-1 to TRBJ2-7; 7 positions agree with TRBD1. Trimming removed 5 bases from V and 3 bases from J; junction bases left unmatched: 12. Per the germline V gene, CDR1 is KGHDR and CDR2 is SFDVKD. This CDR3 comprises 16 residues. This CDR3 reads CATSGVSRQGNYEQYF. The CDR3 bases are TGTGCCACCAGTGGAGTCTCCCGACAGGGCAACTACGAGCAGTACTTC.

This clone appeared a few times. The CDR3 nucleotides read TGTGCCAGCAGCCAAGATCCGGGGCTCAACGTCGCTTTCTTT. Protein product: CASSQDPGLNVAFF. The chain uses TRBV4-2 and TRBJ1-1, with D possibly being TRBD1 (5 bases). V lost 0 bases and J 11 bases, leaving 16 bases between the germline ends. The length of the CDR3 is 14 residues. CDR1 LGHNA and CDR2 YNFKEQ come from the germline V gene.

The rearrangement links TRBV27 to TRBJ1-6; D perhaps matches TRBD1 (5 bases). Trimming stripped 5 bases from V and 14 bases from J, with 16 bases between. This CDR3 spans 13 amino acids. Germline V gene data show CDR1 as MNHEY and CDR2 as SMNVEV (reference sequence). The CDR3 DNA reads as TGTGCCAGCAGTCCTCCTGGGACGCGGGCCCTCCACTTT. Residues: CASSPPGTRALHF.

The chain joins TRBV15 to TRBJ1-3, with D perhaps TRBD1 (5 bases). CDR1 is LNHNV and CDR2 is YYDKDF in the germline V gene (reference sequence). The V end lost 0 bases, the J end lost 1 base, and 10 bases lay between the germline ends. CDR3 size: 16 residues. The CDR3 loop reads CATSRDGTGSGNTIYF. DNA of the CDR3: TGTGCCACCAGCAGAGACGGGACGGGGTCTGGAAACACCATATATTTT.

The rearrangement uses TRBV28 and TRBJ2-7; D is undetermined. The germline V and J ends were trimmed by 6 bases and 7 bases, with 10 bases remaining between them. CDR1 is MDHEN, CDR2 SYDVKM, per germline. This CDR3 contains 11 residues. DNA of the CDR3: TGTGCCAGCAGCCGCGAATATGAGCAGTACTTC. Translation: CASSREYEQYF.